This T cell receptor (beta chain) was observed in a study of cytomegalovirus exposure and HLA in healthy donors. Study-level results: It was likely that a cluster of highly shared sequence variants was a sequencing artifact.

Regarding this clone: Its antigen is undetermined.

PCR was performed using 60 Vbeta and 13 Jbeta primers. Some clones are missing from TCRdb's copy, which holds only in-frame ones; the method was immunoSEQ multiplex PCR. The table records 85,000 to 130,000 clones, more than 75% of them present only once. The receptor's source is a woman aged 45-59 years in good health and CMV-seropositive. Sequences were obtained from PBMCs.

CDR3 protein: CASSGSGAGSIQYF. The CDR3 DNA follows: TGTGCCAGCAGTGGGAGCGGGGCCGGTTCCATTCAGTACTTC. The chain uses TRBV2 and TRBJ2-4; the match to TRBD2 covers 7 bases. From germline, CDR1 is SNHLY and CDR2 FYNNEI. The junction had 9 bases not matched to a gene; V was cut back by 4 bases and J by 9 bases. The CDR3 consists of 14 residues.